This TCR beta chain was captured by sequencing in a study of read filtering for tumor transcriptome and immune sequencing. The table lists this clonotype with many counts. Molecular barcoded adaptors covering alpha/delta and beta/gamma chains were used on roughly 400 ng RNA. A single record per CDR3 protein comes from TCRdb applying MiXCR to the reads. Of 85,000 or so distinct CDR3 sequences listed, roughly 12% are singletons. CDR3 size: 13 residues. The germline CDR1 and CDR2 sequences are DFQATT and SNEGSKA (reference sequence). V lost 6 bases, J lost 8 bases, and 4 bases stayed unmatched. This sequence joins TRBV20-1 and TRBJ2-1; TRBD2 matches at 13 bases. The sequenced material came from a population of CD138-negative cells sorted from bone marrow. This TCR came from a donor aged 40 or over with multiple myeloma. In nucleotides, the CDR3 is TGCAGTGCCCGGACTAGCGGGAGCGATGAGCAGTTCTTC. Its translation: CSARTSGSDEQFF.